This T cell receptor (beta chain) came from a study of CD8+CD57+ T cells in acquired aplastic anemia. Background on the study: Sorting CD4+ and CD8+ cells gave DNA averaging approximately 3 ug. Researchers reported that healthy donors averaged approximately 9.8 million reads for CD4+ cells. Study-level results: Sharing between patients and controls was observed for around 30 CD8+ CDR3 sequences.

Of note for this clonotype: The antigen remains undetermined.

CDR3 and TCR beta VDJ profiling relied on genomic DNA as the template. Each CDR3 protein gets one entry after TCRdb re-called the reads with MiXCR. The sample has fewer than 200,000 distinct CDR3 sequences, roughly 48% seen once. V was shortened by 3 bases and J by 3 bases, with 11 bases between the two germline ends. CDR1 SNHLY and CDR2 FYNNEI come from the germline V gene. This CDR3 region has 14 residues. The sample comprised sorted CD4+, CD8+, or CD8+CD57+ T cells (not recorded which) from PBMCs. The sequence derives from a human donor in good health. The rearrangement joins TRBV2 to TRBJ1-2; D is perhaps TRBD1 (5 bases). The CDR3 spells CASSDQGSDYGYTF. Written as DNA, the CDR3 is TGTGCCAGCAGTGACCAGGGATCCGACTATGGCTACACCTTC.